This T cell receptor (beta chain) was documented in a study of cytomegalovirus exposure and HLA in healthy donors. Study outcomes and limitations: As a later analysis revealed, most CMV-associated TCR beta chains appeared HLA-restricted.

The PCR ran on 60 Vbeta and 13 Jbeta primers. Sequencing used immunoSEQ multiplex PCR; TCRdb keeps in-frame clones, though not all of them. The sample shows roughly 160,000 clones, around 74% of them seen only once. The CDR3 is made up of 15 amino acids. The germline V gene has CDR1 SGDLS and CDR2 YYNGEE. The J segment lost 7 bases and the V segment lost 4 bases, leaving 9 bases of the junction unmatched. Remarks on this clone: Its antigen remains unknown.

The sample taken for sequencing was PBMCs. The receptor was derived from a female donor in good health and CMV-seronegative. The V gene is TRBV9, the J gene TRBJ2-1, with 9 positions matching TRBD1. CDR3 residues: CASSTGTGWSNEQFF. CDR3 DNA sequence: TGTGCCAGCAGCACGGGGACAGGGTGGTCGAATGAGCAGTTCTTC.